A selection of T cell receptor beta chains follows, all from one sample in a study of blood T cell repertoires in COVID-19. Produced via immunoSEQ multiplex PCR; TCRdb's table is partial and in-frame only. The repertoire holds 45,000 to 70,000 clones, 87% seen once, with under 7.5% in the top ten. Material: peripheral blood. Receptors were obtained from a woman in her sixties with COVID-19, enrolled during active disease. Each CDR3 is given with its conserved first and last residue. A D gene is named only where the DNA matches it firmly.

v_gene	d_gene	j_gene	CDR3aa	CDR3nt
TRBV7-2	TRBD2	TRBJ2-1	CASSSTSGGPNEQFF	TGTGCCAGCAGCTCTACTAGCGGCGGTCCCAATGAGCAGTTCTTC
TRBV27	-	TRBJ1-6	CASSLKGGGNSPLHF	TGTGCCAGCAGTTTAAAAGGGGGTGGAAATTCACCCCTCCACTTT
TRBV6-5	-	TRBJ2-1	CASRPSIGTNEQFF	TGTGCCAGCAGACCTTCAATTGGCACCAATGAGCAGTTCTTC
TRBV6-2/TRBV6-3	TRBD2	TRBJ2-1	CASSYQGLGYNEQFF	TGTGCCAGCAGTTACCAGGGACTAGGATACAATGAGCAGTTCTTC
TRBV14	-	TRBJ1-2	CASSQDGSYGYTF	TGTGCCAGCAGCCAGGACGGGAGCTATGGCTACACCTTC
TRBV3-1/TRBV3-2	TRBD1	TRBJ2-3	CASSRPGQPTDTQYF	TGTGCCAGCAGCCGACCGGGACAGCCCACAGATACGCAGTATTTT
TRBV2	-	TRBJ2-7	CASSDWREQYF	TGTGCCAGCAGTGATTGGAGGGAGCAGTACTTC
TRBV5-6	TRBD1	TRBJ1-1	CASSERQGGIAEAFF	TGTGCCAGCAGCGAGAGACAGGGGGGGATCGCTGAAGCTTTCTTT
TRBV6-2/TRBV6-3	-	TRBJ2-7	CASSSRTARRYEQYF	TGTGCCAGCAGTTCCCGGACAGCGAGGAGGTACGAGCAGTACTTC
TRBV6-4	-	TRBJ1-2	CASSDSGRGRSYTF	TGTGCCAGCAGTGACTCAGGCAGGGGTCGGAGCTACACCTTC
TRBV30	TRBD2	TRBJ2-2	CAWSVPSGGLGTGELFF	TGTGCCTGGAGTGTTCCTAGCGGTGGGCTGGGGACCGGGGAGCTGTTTTTT
TRBV5-4	TRBD1	TRBJ1-2	CASSLGGQGQGYTF	TGTGCCAGCAGCTTGGGCGGACAGGGACAGGGCTACACCTTC
TRBV27	-	TRBJ1-6	CASSLSPGGNSPLHF	TGTGCCAGCAGTTTATCTCCGGGAGGAAATTCACCCCTCCACTTT
TRBV20-1	-	TRBJ1-2	CSGQDNYGYTF	TGCAGTGGACAGGACAACTATGGCTACACCTTC
TRBV11-3	TRBD2	TRBJ2-5	CASSYISGGTQYF	TGTGCCAGCAGCTATATCTCGGGGGGGACCCAGTACTTC
TRBV9	TRBD1	TRBJ1-4	CASSPGQEELFF	TGTGCCAGCAGCCCGGGACAGGAGGAACTGTTTTTT
TRBV28	TRBD2	TRBJ2-7	CASVAGGIYEQYF	TGTGCCAGCGTAGCGGGAGGAATCTACGAGCAGTACTTC